This T cell receptor beta chain was recovered during a study of blood T cell repertoires in COVID-19. Study overall: From the United States, Italy and Spain came samples of acute and convalescent COVID-19. T cells, B-cell-depleted T cells, or PBMCs supplied cDNA or gDNA.

In the original processing: Reference gene primer amplification yielded estimated nucleated cell counts. Using immunoSEQ multiplex PCR, the repertoire was profiled, and TCRdb retains in-frame clones only, with some absent. D and trimming were read from the DNA, whereas the V and J calls and clone size are those reported in that table. The repertoire includes fewer than 130,000 clones, around 79% of them detected once, and approximately 16% sits in the top ten. After removal of 6 bases from V and 4 bases from J, the junction contained 3 bases not matched to a gene. The CDR3 runs 13 residues. Per germline, CDR1 LNHNV and CDR2 YYDKDF (reference sequence).

The V call is TRBV15, the J call TRBJ1-5; TRBD1 matches 7 bases. The receptor comes from a woman older than 75 with active or convalescent COVID-19. The sequencing sample was made of peripheral blood. CDR3 region: CATRVGQNQPQHF. CDR3 DNA: TGTGCCACCAGGGTGGGACAGAATCAGCCCCAGCATTTT. Together with reference TRBV15 and TRBJ1-5, the CDR3 gives the full variable domain: DAMVIQNPRYQVTQFGKPVTLSCSQTLNHNVMYWYQQKSSQAPKLLFHYYDKDFNNEADTPDNFQSRRPNTSFCFLDIRSPGLGDTAMYLCATRVGQNQPQHFGDGTRLSIL.